A few counts support the clone carrying this T cell receptor delta chain. This specimen comes from a study of gamma-delta T cells after stem cell transplantation. V shed 0 bases and J 0 bases; nucleotides not matched to a gene: 15. The CDR3 is 19 amino acids. Per germline, CDR1 GEAIGNYY and CDR2 EKD. TCRdb re-identified clones in the RT-PCR reads via CATT. The sample lists thousands of delta-chain clones; around a quarter were seen once. Sequencing was done on a sample of gamma-delta T cells. The chain links TRDV2 to TRDJ1, with 7 bases fitting TRDD3. The sequence came from a human donor. It is not recorded whose cells these are; they may come from a transplant donor. The CDR3 region has the DNA TGTGCCTGTGACACCGTGGGTGGGGGACCTCAGGCGTACACCGATAAACTCATCTTT. As protein: CACDTVGGGPQAYTDKLIF.